The text below deals with one T cell receptor beta chain. Antigen specificity is unknown. The PCR employed 60 Vbeta primers together with 13 Jbeta primers. TCRdb's copy holds only in-frame clones and misses some; the assay was immunoSEQ multiplex PCR. The sample carries roughly 62,000 clones, approximately 80% recorded once. The data were taken from a study of cytomegalovirus exposure and HLA in healthy donors. In the study overall: The early release's HLA-typed donors yielded 78 million or so unique TCRs. Whole-study findings and limits: Within a later analysis, the majority of CMV-associated TCR beta chains appeared HLA-restricted. An analysis that was carried out later associated 17,000 or so TCR beta sequences with HLA alleles at 0.05 false discovery rate. Per published accounts, TCR beta sequences correctly predicted the HLA-A and HLA-B alleles of most subjects.

This CDR3 comprises 14 residues. Germline CDR1 and CDR2: SGHRS and YFSETQ. J gave up 5 bases and V 3 bases, and 6 bases lay outside the gene matches. This rearrangement joins TRBV5-1 to TRBJ2-5, with TRBD2 identical over 8 bases. Sequencing was carried out using PBMCs. This receptor was obtained from a middle-aged woman in good health and CMV-seropositive. The CDR3 nucleotides are TGCGCCAGCAGCTCGGGCGGGGGGCTGGAGACCCAGTACTTC. As protein: CASSSGGGLETQYF.